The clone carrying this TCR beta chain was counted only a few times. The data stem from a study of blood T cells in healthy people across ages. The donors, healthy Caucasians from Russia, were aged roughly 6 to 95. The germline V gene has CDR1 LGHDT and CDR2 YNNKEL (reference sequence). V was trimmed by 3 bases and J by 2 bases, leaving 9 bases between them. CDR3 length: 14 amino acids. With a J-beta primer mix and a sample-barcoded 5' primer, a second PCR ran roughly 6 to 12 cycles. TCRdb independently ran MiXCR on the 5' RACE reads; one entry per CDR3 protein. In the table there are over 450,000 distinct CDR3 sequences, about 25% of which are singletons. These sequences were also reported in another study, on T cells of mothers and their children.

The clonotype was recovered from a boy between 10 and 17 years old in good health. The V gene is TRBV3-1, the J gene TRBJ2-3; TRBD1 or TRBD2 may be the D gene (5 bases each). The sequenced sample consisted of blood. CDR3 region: CASSQGPNTDTQYF. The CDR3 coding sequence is TGTGCCAGCAGCCAGGGACCGAACACAGATACGCAGTATTTT.